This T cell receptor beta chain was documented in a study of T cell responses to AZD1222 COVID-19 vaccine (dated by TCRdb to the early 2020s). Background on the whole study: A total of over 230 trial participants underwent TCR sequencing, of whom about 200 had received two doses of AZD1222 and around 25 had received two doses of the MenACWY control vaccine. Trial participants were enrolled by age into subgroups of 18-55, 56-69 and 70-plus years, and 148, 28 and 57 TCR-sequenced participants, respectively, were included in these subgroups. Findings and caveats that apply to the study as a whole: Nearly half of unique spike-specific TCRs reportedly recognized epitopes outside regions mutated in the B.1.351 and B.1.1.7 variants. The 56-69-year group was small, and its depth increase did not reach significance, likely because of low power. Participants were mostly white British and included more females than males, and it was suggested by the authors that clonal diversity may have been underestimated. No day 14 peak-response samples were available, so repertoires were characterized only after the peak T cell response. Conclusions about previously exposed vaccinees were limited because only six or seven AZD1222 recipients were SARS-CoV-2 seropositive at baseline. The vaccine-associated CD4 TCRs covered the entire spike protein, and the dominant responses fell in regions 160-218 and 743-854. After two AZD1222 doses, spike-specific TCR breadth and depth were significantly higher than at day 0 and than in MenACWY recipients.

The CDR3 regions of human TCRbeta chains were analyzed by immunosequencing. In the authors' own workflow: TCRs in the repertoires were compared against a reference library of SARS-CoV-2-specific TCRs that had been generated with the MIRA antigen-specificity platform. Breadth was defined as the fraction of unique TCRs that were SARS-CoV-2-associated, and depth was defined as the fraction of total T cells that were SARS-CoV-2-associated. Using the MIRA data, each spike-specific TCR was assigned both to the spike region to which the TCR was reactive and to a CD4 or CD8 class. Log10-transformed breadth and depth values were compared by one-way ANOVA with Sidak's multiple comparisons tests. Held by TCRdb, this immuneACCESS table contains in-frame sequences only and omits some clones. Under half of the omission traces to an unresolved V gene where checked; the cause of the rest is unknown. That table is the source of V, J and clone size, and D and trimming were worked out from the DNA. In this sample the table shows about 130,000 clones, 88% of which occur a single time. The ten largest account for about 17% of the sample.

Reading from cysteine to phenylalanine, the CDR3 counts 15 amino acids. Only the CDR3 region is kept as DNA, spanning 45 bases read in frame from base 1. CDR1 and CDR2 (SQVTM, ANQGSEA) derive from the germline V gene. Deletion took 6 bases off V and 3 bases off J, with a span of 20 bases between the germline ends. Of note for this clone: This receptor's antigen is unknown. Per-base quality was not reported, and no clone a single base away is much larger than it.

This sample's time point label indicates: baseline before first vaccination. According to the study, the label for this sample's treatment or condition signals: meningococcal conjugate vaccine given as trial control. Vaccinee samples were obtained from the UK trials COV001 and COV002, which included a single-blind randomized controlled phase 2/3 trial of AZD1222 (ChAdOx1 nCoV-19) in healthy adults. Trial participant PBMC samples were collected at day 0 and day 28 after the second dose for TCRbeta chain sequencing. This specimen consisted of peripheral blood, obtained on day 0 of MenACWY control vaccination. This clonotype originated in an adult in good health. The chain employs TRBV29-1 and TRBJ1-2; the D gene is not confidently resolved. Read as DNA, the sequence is TGCAGCGTGCGACTTCCGGGAGTTTGGGACTATGGCTACACCTTC. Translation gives CSVRLPGVWDYGYTF.